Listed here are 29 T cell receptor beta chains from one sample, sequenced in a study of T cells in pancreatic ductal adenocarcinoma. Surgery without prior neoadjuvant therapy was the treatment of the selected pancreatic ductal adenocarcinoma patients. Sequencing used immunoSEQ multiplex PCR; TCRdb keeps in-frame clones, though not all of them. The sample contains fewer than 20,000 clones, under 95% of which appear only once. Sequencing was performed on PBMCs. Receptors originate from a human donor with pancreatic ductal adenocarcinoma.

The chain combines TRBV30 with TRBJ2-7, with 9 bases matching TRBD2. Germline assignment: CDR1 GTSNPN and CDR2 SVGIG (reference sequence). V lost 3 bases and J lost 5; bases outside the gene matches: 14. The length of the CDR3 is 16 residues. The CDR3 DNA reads TGTGCCTGGAGCGTTAGCGGGGGCCCTCTACCGAACGAGCAGTACTTC. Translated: CAWSVSGGPLPNEQYF.

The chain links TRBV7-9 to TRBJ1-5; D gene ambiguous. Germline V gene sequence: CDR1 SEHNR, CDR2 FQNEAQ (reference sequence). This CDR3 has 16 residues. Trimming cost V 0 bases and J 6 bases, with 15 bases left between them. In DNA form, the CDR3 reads TGTGCCAGCAGCTTAGCGGGTCAGGTTGGCATTCAGCCCCAGCATTTT. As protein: CASSLAGQVGIQPQHF.

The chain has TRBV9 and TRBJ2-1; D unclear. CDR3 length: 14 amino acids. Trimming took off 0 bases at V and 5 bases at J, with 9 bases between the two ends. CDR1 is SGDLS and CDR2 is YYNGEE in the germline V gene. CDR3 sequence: CASSVDGWDNEQFF. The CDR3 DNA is TGTGCCAGCAGCGTAGATGGGTGGGACAATGAGCAGTTCTTC.

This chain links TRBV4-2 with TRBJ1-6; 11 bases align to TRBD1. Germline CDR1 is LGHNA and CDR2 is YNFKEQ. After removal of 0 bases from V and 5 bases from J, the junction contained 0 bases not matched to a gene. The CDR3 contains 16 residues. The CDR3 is CASSQEGQGDNSPLHF. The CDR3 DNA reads TGTGCCAGCAGCCAAGAGGGACAGGGGGATAATTCACCCCTCCACTTT.

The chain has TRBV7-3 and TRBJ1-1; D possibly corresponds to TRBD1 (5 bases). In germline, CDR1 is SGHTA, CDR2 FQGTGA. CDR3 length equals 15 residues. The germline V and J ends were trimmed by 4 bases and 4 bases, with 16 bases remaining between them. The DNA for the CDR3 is TGTGCCAGCAGCTCCCTACCGGGACCGATCACTGAAGCTTTCTTT. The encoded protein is CASSSLPGPITEAFF.

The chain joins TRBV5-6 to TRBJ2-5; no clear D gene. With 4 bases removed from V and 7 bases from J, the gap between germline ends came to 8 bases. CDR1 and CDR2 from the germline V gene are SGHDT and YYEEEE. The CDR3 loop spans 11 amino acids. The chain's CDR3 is CASSALGTQYF. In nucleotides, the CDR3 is TGTGCCAGCAGCGCTCTGGGGACCCAGTACTTC.

The CDR3 sequence is CASSLAGTGTYNEQFF. In nucleotides, the CDR3 is TGTGCCAGCAGCTTAGCCGGGACAGGGACCTACAATGAGCAGTTCTTC. The J gene is TRBJ2-1, the V gene TRBV11-3; TRBD1 matches at 9 bases. Germline V gene data show CDR1 as SGHNT and CDR2 as YENEEA. V trimming: 1 base; J trimming: 2 bases; junction bases outside the gene matches: 3. The CDR3 extends over 16 amino acids.

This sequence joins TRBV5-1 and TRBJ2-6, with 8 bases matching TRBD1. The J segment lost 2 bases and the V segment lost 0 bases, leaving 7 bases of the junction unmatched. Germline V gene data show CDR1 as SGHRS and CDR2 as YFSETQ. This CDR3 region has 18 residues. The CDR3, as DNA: TGCGCCAGCAGCTTGGAAGATCAGGGGGCCACTGGGGCCAACGTCCTGACTTTC. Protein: CASSLEDQGATGANVLTF.

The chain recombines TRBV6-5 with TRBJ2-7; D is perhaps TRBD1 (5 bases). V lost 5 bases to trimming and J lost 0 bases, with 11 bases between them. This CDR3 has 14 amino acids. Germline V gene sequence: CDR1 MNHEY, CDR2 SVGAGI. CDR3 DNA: TGTGCCAGCAGTCCAACAGGTAGCTCCTACGAGCAGTACTTC. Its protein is CASSPTGSSYEQYF.

In DNA form, the CDR3 reads TGTGCCAGCTCACCAGAGACACAGGCTAACTATGGCTACACCTTC. This translates into CASSPETQANYGYTF. The J gene is TRBJ1-2, the V gene TRBV18; D possibly corresponds to TRBD1 (5 bases). The CDR3 consists of 15 residues. Trimming shortened V by 2 bases and J by 0 bases, and 10 bases separated the two germline ends. From germline, CDR1 is KGHSH and CDR2 LQKENI.

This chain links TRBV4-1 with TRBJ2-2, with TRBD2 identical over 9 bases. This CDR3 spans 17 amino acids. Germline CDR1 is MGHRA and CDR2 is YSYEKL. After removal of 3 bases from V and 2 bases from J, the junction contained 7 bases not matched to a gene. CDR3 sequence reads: CASSHLSGGRNTGELFF. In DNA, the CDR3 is TGCGCCAGCAGCCACTTGAGCGGGGGGCGCAACACCGGGGAGCTGTTTTTT.

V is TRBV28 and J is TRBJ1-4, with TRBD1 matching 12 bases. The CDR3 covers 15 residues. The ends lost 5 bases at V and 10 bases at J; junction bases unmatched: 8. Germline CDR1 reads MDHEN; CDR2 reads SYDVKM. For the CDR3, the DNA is TGTGCCAGCAGTACTACCGGGACAGGGGGCGCAAAACTGTTTTTT. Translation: CASSTTGTGGAKLFF.

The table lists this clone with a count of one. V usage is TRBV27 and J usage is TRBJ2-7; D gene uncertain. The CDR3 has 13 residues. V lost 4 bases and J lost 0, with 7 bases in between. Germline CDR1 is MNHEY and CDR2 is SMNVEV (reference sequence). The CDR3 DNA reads TGTGCCAGCAGTTCCTCGAGCTCCTACGAGCAGTACTTC. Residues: CASSSSSSYEQYF.

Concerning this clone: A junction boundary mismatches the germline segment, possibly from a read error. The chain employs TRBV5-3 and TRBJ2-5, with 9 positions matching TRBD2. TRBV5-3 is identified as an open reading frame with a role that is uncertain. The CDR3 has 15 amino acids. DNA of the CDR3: TGTGCCAGCAGCTTGGTCCTAGCGGGACAAGAGACCCAGTACTTC. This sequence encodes CASSLVLAGQETQYF.

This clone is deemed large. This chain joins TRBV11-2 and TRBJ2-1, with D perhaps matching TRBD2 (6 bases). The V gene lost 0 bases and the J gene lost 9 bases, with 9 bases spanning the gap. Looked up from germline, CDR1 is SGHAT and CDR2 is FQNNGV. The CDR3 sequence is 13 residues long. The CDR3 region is CASSLDLGSEQFF. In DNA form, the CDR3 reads TGTGCCAGCAGCTTAGATCTCGGGAGTGAGCAGTTCTTC.

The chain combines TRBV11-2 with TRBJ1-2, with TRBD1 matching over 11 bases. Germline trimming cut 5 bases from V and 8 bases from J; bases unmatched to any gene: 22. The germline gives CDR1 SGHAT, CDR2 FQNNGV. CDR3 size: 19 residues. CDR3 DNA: TGTGCCAGCAGCCCTATTAGGTGGTTGCGGACAGGGGGCGCGCGGGGCTACACCTTC. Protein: CASSPIRWLRTGGARGYTF.

CDR3 in DNA: TGTGCCAGTAGTATTAGGAACACTGAAGCTTTCTTT. Protein product: CASSIRNTEAFF. The chain combines TRBV19 with TRBJ1-1; no reliable D call. Between the trimmed V and J ends, which lost 3 bases and 1 base, there was a span of 3 bases. CDR1 is LNHDA, CDR2 SQIVND, per germline (reference sequence). The CDR3 totals 12 residues.

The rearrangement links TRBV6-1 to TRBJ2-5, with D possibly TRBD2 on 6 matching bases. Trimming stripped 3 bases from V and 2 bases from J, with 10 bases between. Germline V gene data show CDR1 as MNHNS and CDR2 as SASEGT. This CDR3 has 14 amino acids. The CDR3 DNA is TGTGCCAGCAGTGAGCGGAGGGGACAAGAGACCCAGTACTTC. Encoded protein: CASSERRGQETQYF.

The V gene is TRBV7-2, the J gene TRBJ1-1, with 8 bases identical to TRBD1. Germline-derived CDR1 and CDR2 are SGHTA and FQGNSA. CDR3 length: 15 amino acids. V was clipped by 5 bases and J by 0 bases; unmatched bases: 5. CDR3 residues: CASSLRTGLNTEAFF. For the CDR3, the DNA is TGTGCCAGCAGCCTTAGGACAGGGTTGAACACTGAAGCTTTCTTT. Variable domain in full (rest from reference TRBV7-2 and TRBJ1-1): GAGVSQSPSNKVTEKGKDVELRCDPISGHTALYWYRQSLGQGLEFLIYFQGNSAPDKSGLPSDRFSAERTGGSVSTLTIQRTQQEDSAVYLCASSLRTGLNTEAFFGQGTRLTVV.

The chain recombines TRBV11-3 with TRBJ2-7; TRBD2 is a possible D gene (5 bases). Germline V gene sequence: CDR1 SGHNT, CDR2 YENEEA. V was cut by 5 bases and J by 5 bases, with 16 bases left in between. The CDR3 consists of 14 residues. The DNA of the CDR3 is TGTGCCAGCAGCCGTTCGGGGTTTGTCGACGAGCAGTACTTC. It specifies CASSRSGFVDEQYF.

The CDR3 loop is CASSLAELGQRVFEAFF. CDR3 coding DNA: TGCGCCAGCAGCTTGGCGGAATTGGGACAGCGAGTATTTGAAGCTTTCTTT. This chain links TRBV5-1 with TRBJ1-1; 7 bases align to TRBD1. Per the germline V gene, CDR1 is SGHRS and CDR2 is YFSETQ. After removal of 0 bases from V and 7 bases from J, the junction contained 15 bases not matched to a gene. This CDR3 is 17 amino acids long.

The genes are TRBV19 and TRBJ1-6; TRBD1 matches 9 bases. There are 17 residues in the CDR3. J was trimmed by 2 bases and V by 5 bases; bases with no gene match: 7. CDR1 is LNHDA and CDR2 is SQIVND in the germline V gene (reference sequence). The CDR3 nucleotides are TGTGCCAGTAGTTTGGGGACAGGGCCGGCCTATAATTCACCCCTCCACTTT. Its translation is CASSLGTGPAYNSPLHF.

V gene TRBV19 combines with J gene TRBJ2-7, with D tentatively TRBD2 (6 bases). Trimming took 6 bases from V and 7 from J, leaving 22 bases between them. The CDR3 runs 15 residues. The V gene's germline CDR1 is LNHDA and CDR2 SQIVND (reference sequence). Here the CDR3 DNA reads TGTGCCAGTAGCCGGGGCGGGAACAAAGATTGGGAGCAGTACTTC. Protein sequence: CASSRGGNKDWEQYF.

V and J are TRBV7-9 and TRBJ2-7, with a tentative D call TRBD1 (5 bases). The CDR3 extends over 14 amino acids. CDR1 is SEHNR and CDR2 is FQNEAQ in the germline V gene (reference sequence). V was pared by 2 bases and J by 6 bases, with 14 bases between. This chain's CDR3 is CASSLMQGSREQYF. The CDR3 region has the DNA TGTGCCAGCAGCTTAATGCAGGGTTCCCGCGAGCAGTACTTC. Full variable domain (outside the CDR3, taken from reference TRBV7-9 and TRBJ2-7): DTGVSQNPRHKITKRGQNVTFRCDPISEHNRLYWYRQTLGQGPEFLTYFQNEAQLEKSRLLSDRFSAERPKGSFSTLEIQRTEQGDSAMYLCASSLMQGSREQYFGPGTRLTVT.

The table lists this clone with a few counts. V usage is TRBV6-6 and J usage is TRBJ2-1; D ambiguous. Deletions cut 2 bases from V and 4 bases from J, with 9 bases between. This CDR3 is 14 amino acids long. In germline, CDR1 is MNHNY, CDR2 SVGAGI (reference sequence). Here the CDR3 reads CASSYEGLYNEQFF. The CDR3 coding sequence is TGTGCCAGCAGTTACGAAGGGTTATACAATGAGCAGTTCTTC.

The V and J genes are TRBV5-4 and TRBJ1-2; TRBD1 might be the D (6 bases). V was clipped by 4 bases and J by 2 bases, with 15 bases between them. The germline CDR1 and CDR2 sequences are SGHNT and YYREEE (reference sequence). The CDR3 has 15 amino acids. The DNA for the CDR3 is TGTGCCAGCAGCGGAGAGGGGGGATGGAACTATGGCTACACCTTC. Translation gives CASSGEGGWNYGYTF.

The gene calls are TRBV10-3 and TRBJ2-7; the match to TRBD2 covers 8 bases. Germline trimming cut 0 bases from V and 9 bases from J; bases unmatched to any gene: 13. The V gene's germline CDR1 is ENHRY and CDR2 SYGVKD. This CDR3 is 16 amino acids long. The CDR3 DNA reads TGTGCCATCAGTGAGTCGAATACCGGGACTAGAAAGTGGCAGTACTTC. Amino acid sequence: CAISESNTGTRKWQYF.

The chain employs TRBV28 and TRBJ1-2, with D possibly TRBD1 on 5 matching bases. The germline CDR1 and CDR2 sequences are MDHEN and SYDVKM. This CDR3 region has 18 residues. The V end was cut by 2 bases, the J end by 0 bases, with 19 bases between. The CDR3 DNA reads TGTGCCAGCAGTTTAAGCCTCTCGGGGCCGCTCCCTAACTATGGCTACACCTTC. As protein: CASSLSLSGPLPNYGYTF.

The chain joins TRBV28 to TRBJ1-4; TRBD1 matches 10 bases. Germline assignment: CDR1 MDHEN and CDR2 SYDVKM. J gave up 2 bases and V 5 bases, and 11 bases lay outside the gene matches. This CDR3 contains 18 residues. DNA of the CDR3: TGTGCCAGCAGTCCTCGAAGACAGGGGGCGCGCACTAATGAAAAACTGTTTTTT. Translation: CASSPRRQGARTNEKLFF.